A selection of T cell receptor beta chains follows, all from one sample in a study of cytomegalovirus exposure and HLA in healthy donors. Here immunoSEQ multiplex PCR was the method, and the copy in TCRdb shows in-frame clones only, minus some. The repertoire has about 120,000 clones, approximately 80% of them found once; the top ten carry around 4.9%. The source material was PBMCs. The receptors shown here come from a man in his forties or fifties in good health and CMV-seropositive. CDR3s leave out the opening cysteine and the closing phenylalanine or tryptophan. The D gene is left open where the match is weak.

ASSGDSYNEQF TRBD1 TRBV2 11
ASAGTAQETQY TRBD1 TRBV5-1 11
ASSPMDRGGQPQH TRBD1 TRBV7-9 13
ASRGAQGGQTRTSTDTQY . TRBV4-1 18
ASSSTGGRFAEAF TRBD1 TRBV27 13
ASTLGQLISGELF TRBD1 TRBV7-2 13
AWSDGGHQPQH . TRBV30 11
ASSYSQAPYGYT . TRBV6-5 12
ASSPPRQGNGYT . TRBV18 12
ASSESGLGTQY . TRBV10-2 11
ASSPPGLNYGYT . TRBV7-2 12